The entry that follows covers one TCR beta chain sequence. Antigen: not known. The data were taken from a study of OX40 agonist ivuxolimab in advanced cancers. Study results and caveats: Partial responders treated at 0.1-3.0 mg/kg exhibited clonal expansion among the lowest measured. Clonal expansion by week 6 occurred in CD4+ and CD8+ blood T cells (at 0.1 to 3.0 mg/kg).

CDR3 length: 14 amino acids. Trimming pared 2 bases from V and 7 bases from J, leaving 9 bases between. Germline V lookup: CDR1 MDHEN, CDR2 SYDVKM. Here immunoSEQ multiplex PCR was the method, and the copy in TCRdb shows in-frame clones only, minus some. The repertoire has 60,000 to 70,000 clones, roughly nine tenths of them found once; the top ten carry 1.3%. J is TRBJ1-6 and V is TRBV28; D is uncertain. The receptor comes from an adult with an advanced solid tumor such as melanoma, head and neck, liver or kidney cancer. The sample was CD4+ or CD8+ T cells sorted from blood, taken in a trial of the OX40 agonist ivuxolimab. CDR3 region: CASSLVPFNSPLHF. The CDR3 nucleotides are TGTGCCAGCAGTTTAGTTCCGTTCAATTCACCCCTCCACTTT.